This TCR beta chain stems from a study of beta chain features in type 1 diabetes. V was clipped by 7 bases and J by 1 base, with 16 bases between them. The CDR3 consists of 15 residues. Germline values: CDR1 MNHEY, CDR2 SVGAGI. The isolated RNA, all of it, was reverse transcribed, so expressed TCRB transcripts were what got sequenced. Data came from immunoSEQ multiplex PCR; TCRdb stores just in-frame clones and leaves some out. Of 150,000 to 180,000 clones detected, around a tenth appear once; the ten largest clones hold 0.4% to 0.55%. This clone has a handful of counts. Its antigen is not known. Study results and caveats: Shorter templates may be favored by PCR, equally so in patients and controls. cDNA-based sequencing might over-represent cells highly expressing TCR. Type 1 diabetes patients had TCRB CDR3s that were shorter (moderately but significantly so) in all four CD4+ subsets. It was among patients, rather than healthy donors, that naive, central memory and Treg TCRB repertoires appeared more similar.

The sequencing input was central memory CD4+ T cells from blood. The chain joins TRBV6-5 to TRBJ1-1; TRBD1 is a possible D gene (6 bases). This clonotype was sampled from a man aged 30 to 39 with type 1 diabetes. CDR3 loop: CASTHREGQNTEAFF. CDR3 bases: TGTGCCAGCACCCACAGGGAGGGGCAGAACACTGAAGCTTTCTTT.